The next 8 T cell receptor beta chains were all read from a single sample in a study of control samples from healthy donors and cancer patients. The repertoire was sequenced with immunoSEQ multiplex PCR; TCRdb's copy has only in-frame clones and lacks some. The repertoire holds 100,000 to 150,000 clones, with about 91% as singletons. The sequencing input was blood. All receptors come from a man aged 18-30 years in good health.

This rearrangement joins TRBV19 to TRBJ2-2, with unresolved D. V was shortened by 6 bases and J by 0 bases, with 8 bases between the two germline ends. Germline V lookup: CDR1 LNHDA, CDR2 SQIVND (reference sequence). The CDR3 runs to 14 residues. The CDR3 sequence is CASRAPANTGELFF. The CDR3 nucleotides read TGTGCCAGTAGGGCGCCCGCGAACACCGGGGAGCTGTTTTTT.

The V and J genes are TRBV30 and TRBJ1-6; D unclear. Germline CDR1 is GTSNPN and CDR2 is SVGIG (reference sequence). The CDR3 totals 14 residues. Trimming took off 3 bases at V and 10 bases at J, with 16 bases between the two ends. In nucleotides, the CDR3 is TGTGCCTGGAGCCCCCTGGGAGGGAACTCACCCCTCCACTTT. Protein sequence: CAWSPLGGNSPLHF.

This chain joins TRBV19 and TRBJ1-5; D uncertain. Germline loops: CDR1 LNHDA, CDR2 SQIVND (reference sequence). This CDR3 has 13 amino acids. Trimming stripped 6 bases from V and 8 bases from J, with 14 bases between. The CDR3 loop reads CASSPGPAEPQHF. CDR3 coding DNA: TGTGCCAGTAGCCCCGGACCCGCAGAGCCCCAGCATTTT.

This chain joins TRBV25-1 and TRBJ2-7, with unresolved D. The last part of the DNA fits TRBJ2-5 better; the J call may be wrong. CDR1 is MGHDK and CDR2 is SYGVNS in the germline V gene. The CDR3 runs to 12 residues. In DNA, the CDR3 is TGTGCCAGCAGTGAACATAGTGGGACCCAGTACTTC. It codes for CASSEHSGTQYF.

The chain couples TRBV3-1 (or the pseudogene TRBV3-2) to TRBJ1-6; D uncertain. Germline V lookup: CDR1 LGHDT, CDR2 YNNKEL (reference sequence). This CDR3 has 14 amino acids. Between the trimmed V and J ends, which lost 4 bases and 5 bases, there was a span of 9 bases. CDR3 sequence (DNA): TGTGCCAGCAGCCCCCTAAGCGATAATTCACCCCTCCACTTT. Its translation: CASSPLSDNSPLHF.

The chain employs TRBV19 and TRBJ1-5; D is ambiguous. CDR3 length: 17 amino acids. Looked up from germline, CDR1 is LNHDA and CDR2 is SQIVND (reference sequence). V lost 6 bases and J lost 0, with 18 bases in between. CDR3 nucleotides: TGTGCCAGTAGCCCTACGTTGAGGGAAGCTAGCAATCAGCCCCAGCATTTT. It codes for CASSPTLREASNQPQHF.

The rearrangement links TRBV9 to TRBJ2-6; D ambiguous. This CDR3 spans 18 amino acids. Germline V gene sequence: CDR1 SGDLS, CDR2 YYNGEE. Trimming cost V 0 bases and J 2 bases, with 15 bases left between them. In nucleotides, the CDR3 is TGTGCCAGCAGCGTAGCTCCGTTCCCAGAAGCTGGGGCCAACGTCCTGACTTTC. It encodes CASSVAPFPEAGANVLTF.

This clone was observed a single time. V gene TRBV30 combines with J gene TRBJ1-2, with a weak D call TRBD1 (6 bases). Trimming pared 2 bases from V and 4 bases from J, leaving 17 bases between. The CDR3 runs to 15 residues. Germline V gene lookup returns CDR1 GTSNPN and CDR2 SVGIG (reference sequence). The CDR3 DNA follows: TGTGCCTGGAGTCCAATATCCGGGGGCGCCTATGGCTACACCTTC. Encoded protein: CAWSPISGGAYGYTF.